A single sample gave rise to the 27 T cell receptor beta chains below, sequenced in a study of shared clonotypes between healthy human individuals. Assay used: immunoSEQ multiplex PCR; TCRdb lists only in-frame clones, some missing. The sample comprises some 1.1 million clones, about 80% of which are singletons, and 0.89% rests with the top ten. Sequencing input: memory CD4+ T cells from PBMCs. This sample's subset: CD45RA-negative fraction. These receptors originate from a man younger than 35 in good health. Some clones in this sample may be carry-over from other donors' samples.

V usage is TRBV2 and J usage is TRBJ1-5, with 8 bases that match TRBD1. Germline CDR1 and CDR2: SNHLY and FYNNEI. The CDR3 runs 14 residues. The V gene end was trimmed by 6 bases and the J gene end by 2 bases; junction bases not matched to a gene: 3. The CDR3 DNA is TGTGCCAGCAGGGCGGGACAGGGCAATCAGCCCCAGCATTTT. The encoded protein is CASRAGQGNQPQHF.

The rearrangement joins TRBV30 to TRBJ2-5; D is undetermined. Germline V lookup: CDR1 GTSNPN, CDR2 SVGIG (reference sequence). V gave up 4 bases and J gave up 2 bases, with 5 bases separating them. The CDR3 covers 11 residues. For the CDR3, the DNA is TGTGCCTGGACGCCGCAAGAGACCCAGTACTTC. Residues: CAWTPQETQYF.

The CDR3 loop reads CASGRTGEADTQYF. In DNA form, the CDR3 reads TGTGCCAGCGGACGGACAGGGGAGGCAGATACGCAGTATTTT. The genes are TRBV11-1 and TRBJ2-3; the match to TRBD1 covers 9 bases. V lost 8 bases, J lost 4 bases, and 7 bases stayed unmatched. The CDR3 consists of 14 residues. In germline, CDR1 is SGHAT, CDR2 FQDESV (reference sequence).

The J gene is TRBJ2-1, the V gene TRBV28; 11 bases line up with TRBD2. V gave up 5 bases and J gave up 7 bases; unmatched junction bases: 10. Germline V gene lookup returns CDR1 MDHEN and CDR2 SYDVKM. This CDR3 is 16 amino acids long. CDR3 bases: TGTGCCAGCAGTGATAAACTAGCGGGAGCGAGTAATGAGCAGTTCTTC. Residues: CASSDKLAGASNEQFF.

The J gene is TRBJ2-7, the V gene TRBV28; the D call may be TRBD1 or TRBD2 (5 bases each). Germline V lookup: CDR1 MDHEN, CDR2 SYDVKM. The CDR3 has 14 amino acids. With 6 bases removed from V and 1 base from J, the gap between germline ends came to 13 bases. CDR3 in DNA: TGTGCCAGCAGGTCCGGGACGCTGTCCTACGAGCAGTACTTC. As protein: CASRSGTLSYEQYF.

The chain joins TRBV4-1 to TRBJ1-2; 9 nucleotides agree with TRBD1. The CDR3 has 16 amino acids. From germline, CDR1 is MGHRA and CDR2 YSYEKL. The junction had 9 bases not matched to a gene; V was cut back by 0 bases and J by 7 bases. In DNA form, the CDR3 reads TGCGCCAGCAGCCAAGACCCGACAGGGGGTCTCCTTGGCTACACCTTC. This gives the protein CASSQDPTGGLLGYTF.

The V and J genes are TRBV21-1 and TRBJ1-2; whether TRBD1, the table's D call, matches the DNA was not checked. TRBV21-1 is listed as a pseudogene. The CDR3 is made up of 16 amino acids. The CDR3 is CASSKADSSANYGYTF. The CDR3 coding sequence is TGTGCCAGCAGCAAAGCGGACAGCTCCGCTAACTATGGCTACACCTTC.

Turning to this clone: The same CDR3 can be traced to other DNA sequences in this sample. The chain is built from TRBV18 and TRBJ2-5, with D maybe TRBD2 (6 bases). Trimming pared 2 bases from V and 5 bases from J, leaving 9 bases between. The CDR3 spans 13 residues. Germline V lookup: CDR1 KGHSH, CDR2 LQKENI. The CDR3 reads CASSPGTLETQYF. In DNA form, the CDR3 reads TGTGCCAGCTCACCAGGGACTTTGGAGACCCAGTACTTC.

The chain employs TRBV28 and TRBJ2-3; D possibly corresponds to TRBD1 (7 bases). Per the germline V gene, CDR1 is MDHEN and CDR2 is SYDVKM. Trimming cost V 7 bases and J 1 base, with 15 bases left between them. The CDR3 consists of 15 residues. The CDR3 loop reads CASNQGGGRTDTQYF. CDR3 DNA sequence: TGTGCCAGCAACCAGGGGGGCGGCCGCACAGATACGCAGTATTTT.

This chain uses TRBV4-1 with TRBJ2-5; 10 bases agree with TRBD2. With 1 base clipped from V and 11 bases from J, the junction kept 10 bases outside the gene matches. The CDR3 has 15 residues. The germline gives CDR1 MGHRA, CDR2 YSYEKL. In nucleotides, the CDR3 is TGCGCCAGCAGCCAAGTCACTAGCGGGGAGAATAAGCAGTACTTC. Translation: CASSQVTSGENKQYF.

The CDR3, as DNA: TGTGCCAGCAGTCCCGGACCCTCACAAGAGACCCAGTACTTC. Protein product: CASSPGPSQETQYF. The chain recombines TRBV28 with TRBJ2-5; D is unclear. Trimming took 5 bases from V and 2 from J, leaving 12 bases between them. Germline CDR1 reads MDHEN; CDR2 reads SYDVKM. CDR3 length equals 14 residues.

The chain is built from TRBV5-1 and TRBJ2-1, with 9 bases aligning to TRBD2. The CDR3 is 15 residues long. With V trimmed by 1 base and J by 4 bases, 3 bases remained unmatched. The V gene's germline CDR1 is SGHRS and CDR2 YFSETQ. The CDR3 DNA is TGCGCCAGCAGCTTGTCACTAGCGGGTTACAATGAGCAGTTCTTC. Amino acids: CASSLSLAGYNEQFF.

This chain links TRBV2 with TRBJ2-7, with TRBD2 identical over 9 bases. CDR3 length: 16 residues. The J segment lost 0 bases and the V segment lost 4 bases, leaving 7 bases of the junction unmatched. The germline CDR1 and CDR2 sequences are SNHLY and FYNNEI. The CDR3: CASSGVVAGASYEQYF. CDR3 coding DNA: TGTGCCAGCAGTGGGGTGGTAGCGGGAGCCTCCTACGAGCAGTACTTC.

Worth noting for this clone: This same CDR3 is encoded by further DNA sequences in the sample. The CDR3 bases are TGTGCCACAGCCTTCAAGGGGACTAGTGGGTACAGCTCCTACGAGCAGTACTTC. This codes for CATAFKGTSGYSSYEQYF. The chain joins TRBV10-3 to TRBJ2-7, with 8 bases matching TRBD2. Unmatched junction bases numbered 20, after V lost 10 bases and J lost 0 bases. The length of the CDR3 is 18 residues. The germline V gene encodes CDR1 ENHRY and CDR2 SYGVKD.

This clone was seen a few times. V is TRBV5-6 and J is TRBJ1-3; no reliable D call. Germline lookup yields CDR1 SGHDT and CDR2 YYEEEE. V lost 5 bases to trimming and J lost 4 bases, with 10 bases between them. CDR3 size: 13 residues. CDR3 in amino acids: CASSLSRGNTIYF. DNA of the CDR3: TGTGCCAGCAGTCTTAGCAGAGGAAACACCATATATTTT.

On this clone itself: Within the sample, other DNA sequences also encode this same CDR3. The chain joins TRBV20-1 to TRBJ2-5; no definite D call. The ends were cut back, 5 bases at V and 2 bases at J, with 6 bases in the middle. The CDR3 contains 11 residues. The V gene's germline CDR1 is DFQATT and CDR2 SNEGSKA (reference sequence). The CDR3 spells CSAYIQETQYF. In DNA, the CDR3 is TGCAGTGCTTATATACAAGAGACCCAGTACTTC.

The V gene is TRBV28, the J gene TRBJ2-3; 12 bases are a match to TRBD2. There are 17 residues in the CDR3. With V trimmed by 4 bases and J by 10 bases, 15 bases remained unmatched. Germline V lookup: CDR1 MDHEN, CDR2 SYDVKM. CDR3 DNA sequence: TGTGCCAGCAGTTGGGCACGGACTAGCGGGACGGCAGGTGCGCAGTATTTT. Its protein is CASSWARTSGTAGAQYF.

The V and J genes are TRBV20-1 and TRBJ2-7; unclear D gene. The CDR3 is 10 amino acids. Trimming took 4 bases from V and 4 from J, leaving 5 bases between them. CDR1 is DFQATT and CDR2 is SNEGSKA in the germline V gene (reference sequence). The CDR3 region has the DNA TGCAGTGCTACCGAGTACGAGCAGTACTTC. This gives the protein CSATEYEQYF.

This sequence joins TRBV29-1 and TRBJ2-1, with D perhaps matching TRBD2 (5 bases). CDR1 and CDR2 (germline): SQVTM, ANQGSEA. CDR3 length equals 14 residues. The V and J ends lost 5 bases and 0 bases respectively, with 11 bases between them. This CDR3 reads CSVRESYSYNEQFF. CDR3 nucleotides: TGCAGCGTTCGGGAAAGCTACTCCTACAATGAGCAGTTCTTC.

The chain joins TRBV11-3 to TRBJ1-4; no reliable D call. Per germline, CDR1 SGHNT and CDR2 YENEEA. CDR3 size: 15 residues. Trimming took 1 base from V and 5 from J, leaving 11 bases between them. As DNA, the CDR3 is TGTGCCAGCAGCTTAGCCGGGGAGGAGAATGAAAAACTGTTTTTT. This sequence encodes CASSLAGEENEKLFF.

The rearrangement links TRBV18 to TRBJ1-4; D remains ambiguous. Germline V gene lookup returns CDR1 KGHSH and CDR2 LQKENI. Trimming removed 3 bases from V and 5 bases from J, with 13 bases in between. The CDR3 spans 15 residues. DNA of the CDR3: TGTGCCAGCTCACCCTACAGCCTCGGGAATGAAAAACTGTTTTTT. Translating it yields CASSPYSLGNEKLFF.

Note on this clone: The sample has other DNA sequences that encode this CDR3 too. The chain recombines TRBV7-2 with TRBJ2-3, with 9 positions matching TRBD1. Germline assignment: CDR1 SGHTA and CDR2 FQGNSA. J lost 4 bases, V lost 5 bases, and 7 bases had no gene match. The CDR3 contains 15 residues. In DNA form, the CDR3 reads TGTGCCAGCAGCCCGCAGGGACAGGGTGCAGATACGCAGTATTTT. Its translation: CASSPQGQGADTQYF.

There are a few counts of this clone. The CDR3 loop reads CAPRRTGQPQHF. The CDR3 bases are TGTGCCCCTCGGCGTACAGGTCAGCCCCAGCATTTT. The chain recombines TRBV5-4 with TRBJ1-5, with D perhaps matching TRBD1 (5 bases). Germline CDR1 reads SGHNT; CDR2 reads YYREEE (reference sequence). CDR3 length: 12 amino acids. Trimming took 10 bases from V and 6 from J, leaving 14 bases between them.

The rearrangement links TRBV28 to TRBJ2-7; D remains ambiguous. The CDR3 has 13 amino acids. Germline lookup yields CDR1 MDHEN and CDR2 SYDVKM. The V end was cut by 6 bases, the J end by 7 bases, with 16 bases between. CDR3 DNA sequence: TGTGCCAGCAGCCCGACCGGAAGAGATGAGCAGTACTTC. Translated, it gives CASSPTGRDEQYF.

The genes are TRBV7-2 and TRBJ1-4; D may be TRBD1 (5 bases). The germline gives CDR1 SGHTA, CDR2 FQGNSA. Trimming stripped 5 bases from V and 7 bases from J, with 20 bases between. There are 16 residues in the CDR3. CDR3 protein: CASSPGRLNLIEKLFF. The CDR3 bases are TGTGCCAGCAGCCCGGGACGGCTAAATCTAATTGAAAAACTGTTTTTT.

The chain has TRBV10-3 and TRBJ2-7; TRBD1 aligns across 8 bases. The germline gives CDR1 ENHRY, CDR2 SYGVKD. The CDR3 has 15 amino acids. With V trimmed by 6 bases and J by 4 bases, 11 bases remained unmatched. The CDR3 is CAISGATGVRYEQYF. As DNA, the CDR3 is TGTGCCATCAGCGGCGCGACAGGGGTACGGTACGAGCAGTACTTC.

As to this clone: One base away lies a much larger clone, so this may be a sequencing read error. This sequence joins TRBV25-1 and TRBJ1-4, with a weak D call TRBD1 (5 bases). Per the germline V gene, CDR1 is MGHDK and CDR2 is SYGVNS. Trimming stripped 0 bases from V and 8 bases from J, with 13 bases between. This CDR3 is built from 15 residues. The CDR3 sequence is CASSEYGGLREKLFF. CDR3 coding DNA: TGTGCCAGCAGTGAATATGGGGGTCTTCGGGAAAAACTGTTTTTT.